Sequencing of this T cell receptor (beta chain) was carried out in a study of cytomegalovirus exposure and HLA in healthy donors (dated by TCRdb to 2017 to 2019). Regarding the complete study: According to an earlier analysis of 587 of the donors, 200 million or so T cells yielded approximately 120 million unique TCR beta sequences and 276 Gb of sequence data. An early release that covered 640 HLA-typed donors contained approximately 320 gigabases of sequencing data and 70 million to 100 million unique TCR sequences. Of the 300 to 500 genotyped donors, more than 75% were placed in the genetic ancestry cluster associated with self-reported Caucasian donors. The study aimed to test whether cataloging public T cell receptors could reveal signatures of past pathogen exposure. The T cell repertoires of 666 subjects were profiled by immunosequencing and related to cytomegalovirus serostatus. Besides the first cohort of 666 subjects, a separate validation cohort made up of 95 to 150 different subjects was used. To predict cytomegalovirus infection status, the study brought together high-throughput TCR immunosequencing, statistical association of individual TCRs with disease status, and machine learning. In a later analysis, previously published TCR beta repertoires from 550 to 700 donors were re-analyzed and high-resolution HLA genotyping was added so that TCR occurrence patterns could be studied. The later analysis used no new phenotypic data to find candidate immune exposures, relying instead on TCR beta sequences and their occurrence across donors. An earlier analysis of 587 of the donors used high-throughput TCR beta sequencing to judge whether each TCR beta V gene segment behaved as functional or pseudogenic. Donor age, sex, ethnicity and CMV serostatus were compiled alongside the repertoire data. A later genetic analysis used genome-wide SNP genotypes for about three fifths of the roughly 700 donors, treating that subset as a discovery cohort. All discovery cohort repertoires had been generated using a single sequencing platform. HLA typing included class I and class II loci at four-digit resolution. The number of typed donors differed by locus: about 620-630 for A, B, C, DRB1 and DQB1; 500 to 550 for DQA1; over 600 for DPA1; and about 450 for DPB1. Roughly five DR-DQ haplotypes were treated as single units for association and clustering because of strong linkage in the cohort. Among about 370 genotyped donors of the cohort, an average of about 220,000 unique TCR beta nucleotide sequences was sequenced per donor, of which approximately 18% were non-productive.

The cohort consisted of 650 to 700 healthy bone marrow donors. All cohort members were sampled while nominally healthy, although unrecorded immune exposures were likely present. The donor was CMV seropositive and belonged to the group of 250 to 350 seropositive cohort members. A peripheral blood sample was provided by each donor, and peripheral blood mononuclear cells were used for TCR beta sequencing. Genomic DNA was extracted from the blood cell samples with the Qiagen DNeasy Blood Extraction Kit. As to this clone: Its antigen specificity is not known. Base qualities are not provided; no much larger clone lies one nucleotide away.

To prepare the library, the immunoSEQ multiplex PCR assay was applied. For the multiplex PCR, a mixture combining 60 forward primers for TCR Vbeta segments and 13 reverse primers for TCR Jbeta segments was used. Amplification of the CDR3 region of rearranged TCR beta genes was performed with a multiplex PCR assay on genomic DNA. Amplified TCR beta libraries were sequenced as 87-base-pair reads on the Illumina HiSeq System. The published analysis was carried out like this. In a later analysis, roughly 80 million unique TCR beta chains were counted across the 690 or so repertoires, and roughly 11 million of these chains were shared by at least two donors. Raw reads were error-corrected and collapsed into unique sequences by a nearest-neighbor algorithm in which closely related sequences were merged to remove PCR and sequencing errors. CDR3 sequences were aligned to IMGT reference sequences to assign V, D and J gene segments. Each retained sequence needed at least a six-nucleotide match to both a V gene segment and a J gene segment. A rearrangement counted as productive if the CDR3 had no stop codons and remained in frame with V and J, and every other rearrangement counted as non-productive. Following IMGT convention, CDR3 was defined as the stretch from the second conserved V-encoded cysteine to the conserved J-encoded phenylalanine. Sequences without an unambiguous match to a single V gene segment were excluded from the earlier analysis of almost 600 of the donors. An earlier analysis of some 610 of the donors called V segments functional above 56.7% productive rearrangements and segregating when the between-donor standard deviation exceeded 5%. A statistical classification framework was built to diagnose cytomegalovirus status from the catalog of TCR beta chain sequences. V and J gene assignment, in a later analysis, came from comparing TCR nucleotide sequences with IMGT/GENE-DB human TR gene sequences. Using the TCRdist pipeline, a later analysis assigned CDR3 sequences along with most-parsimonious VDJ recombination scenarios. A later analysis defined each TCR beta chain by its CDR3 amino acid sequence plus V-gene family, and excluded reads lacking a unique V-gene family. As a way to deal with suspected cross-contamination and a sequencing artifact, a later analysis dropped 450 to 700 nucleotide sequences that were highly shared and had low generation probability. In a later analysis, a clonal expansion index was calculated for each public chain from normalized within-repertoire ranks of inferred template counts. A later analysis computed generation probabilities with a VDJ recombination model fitted to out-of-frame rearrangements, and checked the results against IGoR. In a later analysis, hypergeometric tests were used to score TCR-TCR, TCR-HLA and TCR-CMV co-occurrence, with a repertoire-size bias correction applied to TCR pairs. In a later analysis, false discovery rates were estimated by permuting HLA or CMV assignments 20 times. In a later analysis, co-occurring TCRs were grouped with DBSCAN, and TCRdist sequence similarity was added when clustering was performed within HLA-allele-positive subsets. Repertoires with fewer than 30,000 or more than 120,000 public chains were left out of co-occurrence clustering, as were five repertoires with anomalous nucleotide sharing. TCRdb holds this immuneACCESS table with in-frame rearrangements only. Some clones are missing; in checked studies, unresolved V genes explain under half, and the rest has no known cause. For V, J and clone size, that table is used; D and trimming come from the DNA. The sample table lists roughly 200,000 clones, about 10% of them with a count of one. Approximately 1.5% of the sample is held by the ten biggest clonotypes.

The paper as a whole reports these results and caveats: Compared with the approximately 600-donor mean, donors in an Asian-associated ancestry cluster had fewer N-insertions in productive TCRs, according to a later genetic analysis. In this cohort, only TCR beta chains were sequenced, and detectable features were limited by the absence of alpha or paired-chain data. The presence/absence analyses assumed that sequencing depth was roughly uniform across donors, and that assumption may not be true. The classifier was reported to diagnose cytomegalovirus status with high specificity and sensitivity in both the original cohort and the validation cohort. Immune exposure information for the cohort was limited to CMV serostatus. Correlated functional status among segregating V segments might be attributable to linkage disequilibrium, but an unknown experimental factor could not be ruled out. A later analysis reported that several top co-occurrence clusters appeared linked to parvovirus B19, influenza, CMV and Epstein-Barr virus. Some IMGT-functional V segments, including TRBV6-2 and TRBV6-3, could not be distinguished by the 87-base-pair reads and were therefore excluded. The study gave a list of under 200 TCR beta chains associated with cytomegalovirus. Most TCR sequences were seen in very few donors, while some public TCRs were found in many individuals. In a later analysis, most CMV-associated TCR beta chains were found to appear HLA-restricted, with HLA associations seemingly driven largely by CMV exposure. The sequencing pipeline was judged likely to have produced a cluster of highly shared sequence variants as a technical artifact. An association between a missense DCLRE1C variant and V-gene and J-gene trimming of TCR beta chains was found in a later genetic analysis and replicated in an independent cohort. A further reported finding was that TCR beta sequences accurately predicted the HLA-A and HLA-B alleles for most subjects in the first cohort. In an earlier analysis of around 600 of the donors, most TCR beta V segments appeared in productive rearrangements about 90% or about 30% of the time, broadly matching IMGT annotations. According to the authors, the approach could potentially be generalized to other disease states and immunological phenotypes. Specific HLA alleles were associated with roughly 16,000 TCR beta sequences at a false discovery rate of 0.05 in a later analysis. A later analysis found that TCR association rates varied across HLA loci, with DRB1 alleles showing the most associated TCRs and HLA-C alleles the fewest. A few of the identified cytomegalovirus-associated TCR beta chains were confirmed in vitro to be specific for cytomegalovirus antigens. HLA typing was unavailable for some donors at each locus, so association tests used only the typed subset. A later analysis found that HLA-associated TCR beta chains were more clonally expanded and had lower generation probabilities than equally common non-associated chains. The earlier analysis of about 600 of the donors excluded 15 to 20 rarely observed V segments, including chromosome 9 orphons, because counts were too low. When HLA alleles, especially DR and DQ, strongly co-occurred, attributing TCR associations to individual alleles was difficult.

The germline V gene encodes CDR1 SGHAT and CDR2 FQNNGV. Inclusive of the bounding cysteine and phenylalanine, the CDR3 is 13 residues long. This entry keeps only the CDR3 DNA: 39 bases, framed from base 1. V loses 1 base at its end and J loses 3 bases; junction bases beyond the gene matches: 0. This sequence uses TRBV11-2 and TRBJ2-7, and TRBD1 matches 7 of the central bases. The source material was PBMCs. The TCR comes from a woman between 25 and 40 years old in good health and CMV-seropositive. The CDR3 has the sequence CASSLGTGYEQYF. The nucleotides read TGTGCCAGCAGCTTAGGGACAGGCTACGAGCAGTACTTC.